A single T cell receptor (beta chain) is shown here with its context. The germline CDR1 and CDR2 sequences are SGHTA and FQGNSA. The V and J ends lost 4 bases and 5 bases respectively, with 14 bases between them. This CDR3 is 14 amino acids long. The data derive from a study of blood T cell repertoires in COVID-19. Study-wide context: The origin of the acute and convalescent COVID-19 samples was the United States, Italy and Spain.

Methods used by the authors: Estimated nucleated cell counts came from reference gene primer amplification. The table came from immunoSEQ multiplex PCR; TCRdb's copy has only in-frame clones and leaves some out. V and J calls and clone size are given by that table; D and trimming were obtained from the DNA. The sample carries 140,000 to 150,000 clones, around four fifths recorded once. The sequenced sample consisted of PBMCs or T cells enriched from blood (not recorded which). The chain recombines TRBV7-2 with TRBJ1-1; TRBD1 might be the D (6 bases). The source is a woman between 40 and 55 years old who had recovered from COVID-19. For the CDR3, the DNA is TGTGCCAGCAGCTACGCCCAGGGGTGGACTGAAGCTTTCTTT. It specifies CASSYAQGWTEAFF.